This T cell receptor beta chain was captured by sequencing in a study of T cells in Graves' hyperthyroidism and ophthalmopathy. In the study overall: Before treatment of any kind, peripheral blood was taken at initial diagnosis.

This clonotype was observed a few times. The diagnoses drew upon clinical symptoms, serum thyroxine and TRAb, thyroid ultrasound and orbital computed tomography. Researchers took RNA transcripts and amplified the TCR beta CDR3 regions from them. With the HTBI primer set, the TCR CDR3 went through a first round of RT-PCR. TCRdb processed the multiplex PCR reads anew with MiXCR; each CDR3 protein has one entry. This repertoire shows about 640,000 distinct CDR3 sequences, around 21% found once; its top ten account for over 30%. The CDR3 contains 17 residues. Deletions cut 7 bases from V and 2 bases from J, with 21 bases between.

The TCR was taken from a man aged 25-45 years with Graves' ophthalmopathy. This rearrangement joins TRBV12-3 or TRBV12-4 to TRBJ2-1; D remains ambiguous. The sequenced sample consisted of blood. Here the CDR3 reads CASNQIGRKSPYNEQFF. The CDR3 DNA reads as TGTGCCAGCAACCAAATTGGGCGTAAAAGCCCCTACAATGAGCAGTTCTTC.